These 5 T cell receptor beta chains originate from one sample sequenced in a study of T cells after yellow fever vaccination (dated by TCRdb to between 2018 and 2021). The receptor library was made with 5' RACE. The listed sequencing device is Illumina HiSeq 2500. TCRdb applied fastp at Q25 and MiXCR to the public reads, then kept only in-frame beta chains. Each CDR3 protein appears once, grouped with its most common genes and DNA. For this sample there are about 230,000 distinct CDR3 sequences; more than 6.5% appear just once. Around 1.1% of the sample comes from the top ten. What the treatment or condition label conveys for this sample: live attenuated yellow fever vaccine strain. The sequenced sample was CD4+ T cells sorted from PBMCs, obtained on the day of the yellow fever booster vaccination. Receptors originate from a man aged 30-40 years who received the YFV17D yellow fever vaccine.

The chain employs TRBV7-2 and TRBJ2-5; TRBD2 agrees at 7 bases. V lost 3 bases to trimming and J lost 1 base; unmatched junction nucleotides: 11. This CDR3 comprises 17 residues. Germline assignment: CDR1 SGHTA and CDR2 FQGNSA. CDR3 in DNA: TGTGCCAGCAGCTTCTTTGCGGGAGTGAGGCCCCAAGAGACCCAGTACTTC. Protein sequence: CASSFFAGVRPQETQYF.

This clonotype has only a few counts. The V gene is TRBV10-3, the J gene TRBJ1-5, with TRBD1 as a possible D gene (6 bases). Trimming removed 4 bases from V and 4 bases from J, with 14 bases in between. This CDR3 contains 15 residues. The germline CDR1 and CDR2 sequences are ENHRY and SYGVKD. CDR3 sequence: CAISVSGTRNQPQHF. The CDR3 DNA is TGTGCCATCAGTGTATCCGGGACACGGAATCAGCCCCAGCATTTT.

The gene calls are TRBV11-2 and TRBJ2-7, with 12 bases that match TRBD1. This CDR3 is built from 15 residues. Germline V CDR1 and CDR2: SGHAT, FQNNGV. Germline trimming cut 3 bases from V and 6 bases from J; bases unmatched to any gene: 6. The chain's CDR3 is CASSLTGTGGGEQYF. The CDR3 bases are TGTGCCAGCAGCTTGACCGGGACAGGGGGCGGCGAGCAGTACTTC.

The table lists this clonotype with many counts. The V and J genes are TRBV27 and TRBJ2-1; unclear D gene. V gave up 5 bases and J gave up 0 bases, with 8 bases separating them. The CDR3 contains 14 residues. Germline loops: CDR1 MNHEY, CDR2 SMNVEV (reference sequence). Here the CDR3 DNA reads TGTGCCAGCAGTATGCTACCCTCCTACAATGAGCAGTTCTTC. As protein: CASSMLPSYNEQFF.

This clonotype was recorded a few times. The gene calls are TRBV3-1 and TRBJ2-3, with 10 bases that match TRBD2. The CDR3 runs to 17 residues. With 2 bases clipped from V and 4 bases from J, the junction kept 9 bases outside the gene matches. Germline V CDR1 and CDR2: LGHDT, YNNKEL (reference sequence). DNA of the CDR3: TGTGCCAGCAGCCAACCCACTAGCGGGAAAAGTGCAGATACGCAGTATTTT. Translated, it gives CASSQPTSGKSADTQYF.